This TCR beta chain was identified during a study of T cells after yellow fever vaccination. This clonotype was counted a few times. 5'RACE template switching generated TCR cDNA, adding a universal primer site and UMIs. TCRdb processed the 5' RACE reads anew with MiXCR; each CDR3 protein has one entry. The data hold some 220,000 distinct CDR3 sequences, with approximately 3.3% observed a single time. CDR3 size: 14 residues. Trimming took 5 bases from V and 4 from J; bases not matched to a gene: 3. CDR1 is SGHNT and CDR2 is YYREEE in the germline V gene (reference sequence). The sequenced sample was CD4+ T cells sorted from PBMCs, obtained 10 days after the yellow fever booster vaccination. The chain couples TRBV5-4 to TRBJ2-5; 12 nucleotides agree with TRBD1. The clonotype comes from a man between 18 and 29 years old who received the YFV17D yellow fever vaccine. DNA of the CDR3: TGTGCCAGCAGGCGGGACAGGGGGCGAGAGACCCAGTACTTC. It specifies CASRRDRGRETQYF.